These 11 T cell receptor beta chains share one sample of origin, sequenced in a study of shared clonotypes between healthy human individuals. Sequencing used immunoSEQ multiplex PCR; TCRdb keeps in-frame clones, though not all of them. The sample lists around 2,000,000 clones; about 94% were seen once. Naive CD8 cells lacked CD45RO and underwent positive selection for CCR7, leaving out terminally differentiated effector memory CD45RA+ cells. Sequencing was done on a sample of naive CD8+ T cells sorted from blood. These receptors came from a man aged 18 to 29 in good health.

The CDR3 DNA follows: TGTGCCAGCAGTGGGACGGATACCTACGAGCAGTACTTC. Translating gives CASSGTDTYEQYF. The chain joins TRBV25-1 to TRBJ2-7; unclear D gene. This CDR3 comprises 13 residues. Germline values: CDR1 MGHDK, CDR2 SYGVNS. Trimming left V 4 bases short and J 2 bases short, with 9 bases between.

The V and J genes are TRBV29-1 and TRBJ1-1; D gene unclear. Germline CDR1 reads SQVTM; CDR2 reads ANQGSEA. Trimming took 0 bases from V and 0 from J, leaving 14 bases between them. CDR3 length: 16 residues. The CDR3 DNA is TGCAGCGTTGAAGAAAAGGGTAGGATTATGAACACTGAAGCTTTCTTT. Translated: CSVEEKGRIMNTEAFF.

CDR3 amino acids: CASSLTNEQFF. The DNA for the CDR3 is TGCGCCAGCAGCCTGACCAATGAGCAGTTCTTC. The chain uses TRBV4-1 and TRBJ2-1; D is undetermined. Per the germline V gene, CDR1 is MGHRA and CDR2 is YSYEKL. CDR3 length equals 11 residues. Trimming cost V 4 bases and J 6 bases, with 4 bases left between them.

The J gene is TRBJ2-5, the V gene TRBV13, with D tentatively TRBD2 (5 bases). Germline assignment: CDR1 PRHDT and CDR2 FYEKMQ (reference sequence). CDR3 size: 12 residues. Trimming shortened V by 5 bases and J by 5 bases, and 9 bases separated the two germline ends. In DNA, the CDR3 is TGTGCCAGCAGCCCCCGGGATGAGACCCAGTACTTC. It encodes CASSPRDETQYF.

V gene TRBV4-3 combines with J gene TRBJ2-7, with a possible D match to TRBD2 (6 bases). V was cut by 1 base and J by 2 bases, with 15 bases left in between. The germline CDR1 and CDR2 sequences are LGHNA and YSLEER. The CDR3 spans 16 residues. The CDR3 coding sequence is TGCGCCAGCAGCCAAGCCTGGACGGGAGCAACCTACGAGCAGTACTTC. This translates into CASSQAWTGATYEQYF.

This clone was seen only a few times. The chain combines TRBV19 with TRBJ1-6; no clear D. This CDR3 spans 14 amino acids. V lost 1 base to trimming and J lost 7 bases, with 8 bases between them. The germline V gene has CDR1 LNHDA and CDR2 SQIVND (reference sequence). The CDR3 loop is CASSIVGENSPLHF. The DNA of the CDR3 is TGTGCCAGTAGTATAGTAGGAGAGAATTCACCCCTCCACTTT.

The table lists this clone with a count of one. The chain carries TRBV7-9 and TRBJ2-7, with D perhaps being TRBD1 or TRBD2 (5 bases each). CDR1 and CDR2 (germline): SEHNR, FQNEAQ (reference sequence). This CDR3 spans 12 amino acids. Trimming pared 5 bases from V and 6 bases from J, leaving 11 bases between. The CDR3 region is CASSAIGAEQYF. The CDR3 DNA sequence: TGTGCCAGCAGCGCCATCGGGGCCGAGCAGTACTTC.

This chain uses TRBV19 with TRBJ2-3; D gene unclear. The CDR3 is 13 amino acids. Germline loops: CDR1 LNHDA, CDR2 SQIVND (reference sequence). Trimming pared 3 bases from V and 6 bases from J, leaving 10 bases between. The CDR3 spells CASSMVVPDTQYF. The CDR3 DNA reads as TGTGCCAGTAGTATGGTAGTCCCTGATACGCAGTATTTT.

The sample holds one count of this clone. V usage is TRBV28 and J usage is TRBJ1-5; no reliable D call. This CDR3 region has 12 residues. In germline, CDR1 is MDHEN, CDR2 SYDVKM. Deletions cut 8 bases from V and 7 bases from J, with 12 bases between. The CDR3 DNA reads TGTGCCAGCGGTGACCAATTCCAGCCCCAGCATTTT. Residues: CASGDQFQPQHF. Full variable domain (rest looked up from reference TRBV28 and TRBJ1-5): DVKVTQSSRYLVKRTGEKVFLECVQDMDHENMFWYRQDPGLGLRLIYFSYDVKMKEKGDIPEGYSVSREKKERFSLILESASTNQTSMYLCASGDQFQPQHFGDGTRLSIL.

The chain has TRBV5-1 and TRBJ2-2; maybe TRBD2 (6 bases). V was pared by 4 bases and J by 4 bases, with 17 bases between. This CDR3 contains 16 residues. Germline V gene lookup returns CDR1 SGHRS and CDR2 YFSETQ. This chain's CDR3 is CASSRRAEEPTGELFF. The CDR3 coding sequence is TGCGCCAGCAGCAGGAGGGCGGAGGAGCCCACCGGGGAGCTGTTTTTT.

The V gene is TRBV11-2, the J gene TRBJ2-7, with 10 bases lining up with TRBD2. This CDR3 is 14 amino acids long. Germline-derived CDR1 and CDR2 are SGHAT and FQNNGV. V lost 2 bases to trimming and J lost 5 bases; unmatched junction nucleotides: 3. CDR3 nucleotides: TGTGCCAGCAGCTTACTAGCGGGAGCGGACGAGCAGTACTTC. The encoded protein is CASSLLAGADEQYF.